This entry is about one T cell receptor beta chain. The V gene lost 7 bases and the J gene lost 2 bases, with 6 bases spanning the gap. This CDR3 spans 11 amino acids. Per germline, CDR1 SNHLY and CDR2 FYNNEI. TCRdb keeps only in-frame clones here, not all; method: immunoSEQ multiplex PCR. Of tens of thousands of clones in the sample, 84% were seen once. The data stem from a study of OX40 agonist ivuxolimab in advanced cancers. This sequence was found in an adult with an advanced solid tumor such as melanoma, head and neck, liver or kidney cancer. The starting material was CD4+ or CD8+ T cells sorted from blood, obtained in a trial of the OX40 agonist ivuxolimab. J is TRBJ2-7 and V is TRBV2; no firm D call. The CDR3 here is CASMITYEQYF. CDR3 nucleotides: TGTGCCAGCATGATCACCTACGAGCAGTACTTC. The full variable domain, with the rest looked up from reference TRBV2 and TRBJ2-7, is EPEVTQTPSHQVTQMGQEVILRCVPISNHLYFYWYRQILGQKVEFLVSFYNNEISEKSEIFDDQFSVERPDGSNFTLKIRSTKLEDSAMYFCASMITYEQYFGPGTRLTVT.